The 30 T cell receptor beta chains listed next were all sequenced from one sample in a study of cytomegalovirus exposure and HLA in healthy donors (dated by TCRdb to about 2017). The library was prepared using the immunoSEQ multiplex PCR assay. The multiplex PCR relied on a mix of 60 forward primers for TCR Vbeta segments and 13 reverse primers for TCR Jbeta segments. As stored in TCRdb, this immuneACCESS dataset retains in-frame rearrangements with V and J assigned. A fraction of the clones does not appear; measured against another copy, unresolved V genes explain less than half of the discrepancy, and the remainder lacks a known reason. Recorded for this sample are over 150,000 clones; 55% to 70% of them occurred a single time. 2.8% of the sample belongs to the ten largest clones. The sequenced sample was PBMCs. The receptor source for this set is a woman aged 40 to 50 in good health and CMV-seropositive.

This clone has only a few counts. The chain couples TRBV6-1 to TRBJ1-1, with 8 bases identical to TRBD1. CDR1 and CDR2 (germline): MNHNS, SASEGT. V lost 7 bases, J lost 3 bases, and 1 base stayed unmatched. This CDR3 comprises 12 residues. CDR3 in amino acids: CASNRGDTEAFF. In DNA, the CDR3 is TGTGCCAGCAACAGGGGGGACACTGAAGCTTTCTTT.

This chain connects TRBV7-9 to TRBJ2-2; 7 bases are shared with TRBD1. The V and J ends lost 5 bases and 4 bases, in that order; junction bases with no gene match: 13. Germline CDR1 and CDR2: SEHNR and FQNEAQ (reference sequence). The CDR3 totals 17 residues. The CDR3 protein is CASSQFKGARITGELFF. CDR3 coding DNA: TGTGCCAGCAGCCAATTTAAGGGGGCCCGAATCACCGGGGAGCTGTTTTTT.

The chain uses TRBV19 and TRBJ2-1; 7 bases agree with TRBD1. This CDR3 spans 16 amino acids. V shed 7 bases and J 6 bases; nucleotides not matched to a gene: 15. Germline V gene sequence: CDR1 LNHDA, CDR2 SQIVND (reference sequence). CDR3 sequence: CASTRSDRAFSNEQFF. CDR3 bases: TGTGCCAGTACTCGCTCAGACAGGGCCTTTTCCAATGAGCAGTTCTTC.

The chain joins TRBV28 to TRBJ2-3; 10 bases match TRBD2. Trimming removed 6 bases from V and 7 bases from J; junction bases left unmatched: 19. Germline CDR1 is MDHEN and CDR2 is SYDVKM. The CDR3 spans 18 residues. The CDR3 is CASSSGLAGASNTNTQYF. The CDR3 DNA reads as TGTGCCAGCAGCTCGGGGCTAGCGGGGGCCAGCAACACGAATACGCAGTATTTT.

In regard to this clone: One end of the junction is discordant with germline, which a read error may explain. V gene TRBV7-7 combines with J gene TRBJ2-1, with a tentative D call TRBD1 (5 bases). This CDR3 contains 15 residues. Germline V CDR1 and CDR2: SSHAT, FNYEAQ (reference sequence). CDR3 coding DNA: TGTGCTAGCAGCCCCAGGGTTCCATCCTACAATGAGCAGTTCTTC. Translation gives CASSPRVPSYNEQFF.

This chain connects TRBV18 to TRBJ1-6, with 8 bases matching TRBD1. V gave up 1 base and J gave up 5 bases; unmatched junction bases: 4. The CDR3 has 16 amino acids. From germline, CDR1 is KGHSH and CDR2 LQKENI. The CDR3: CASSPRQGANNSPLHF. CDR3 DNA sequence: TGTGCCAGCTCACCACGCCAGGGGGCTAATAATTCACCCCTCCACTTT.

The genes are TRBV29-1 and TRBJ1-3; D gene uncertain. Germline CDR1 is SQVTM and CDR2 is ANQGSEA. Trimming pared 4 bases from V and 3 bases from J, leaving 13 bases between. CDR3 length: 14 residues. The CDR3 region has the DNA TGCAGCGTTGGGGCGGGAGTCAATGGAAACACCATATATTTT. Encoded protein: CSVGAGVNGNTIYF.

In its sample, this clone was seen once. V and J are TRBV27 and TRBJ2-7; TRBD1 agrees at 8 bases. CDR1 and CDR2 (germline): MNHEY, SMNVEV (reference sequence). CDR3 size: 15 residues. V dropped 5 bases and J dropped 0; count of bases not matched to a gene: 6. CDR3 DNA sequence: TGTGCCAGCAGTACTAACAGGGGGAGCTCCTACGAGCAGTACTTC. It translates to CASSTNRGSSYEQYF.

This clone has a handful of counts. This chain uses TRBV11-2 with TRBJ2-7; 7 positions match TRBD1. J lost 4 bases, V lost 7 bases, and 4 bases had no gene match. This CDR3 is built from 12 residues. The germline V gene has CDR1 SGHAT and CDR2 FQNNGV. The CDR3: CASTEDRYEQYF. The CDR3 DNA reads TGTGCCAGCACTGAGGACAGGTACGAGCAGTACTTC.

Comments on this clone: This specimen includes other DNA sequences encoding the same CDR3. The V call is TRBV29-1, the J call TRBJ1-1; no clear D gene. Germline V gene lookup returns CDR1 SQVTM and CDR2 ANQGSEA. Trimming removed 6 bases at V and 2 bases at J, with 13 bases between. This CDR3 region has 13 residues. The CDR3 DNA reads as TGCAGCGTCCTCCAATTGCTAAACACTGAAGCTTTCTTT. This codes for CSVLQLLNTEAFF.

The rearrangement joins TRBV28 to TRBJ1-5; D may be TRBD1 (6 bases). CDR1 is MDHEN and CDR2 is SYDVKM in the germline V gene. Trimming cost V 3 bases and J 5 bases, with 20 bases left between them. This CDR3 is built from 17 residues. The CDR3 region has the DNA TGTGCCAGCAGTTTCGGGACGGGGGGCATTTATGATCAGCCCCAGCATTTT. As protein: CASSFGTGGIYDQPQHF.

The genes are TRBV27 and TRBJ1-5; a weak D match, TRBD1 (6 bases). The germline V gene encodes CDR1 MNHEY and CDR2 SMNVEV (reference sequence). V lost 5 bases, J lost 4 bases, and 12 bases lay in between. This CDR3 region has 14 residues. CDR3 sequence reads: CASSPGHGNQPQHF. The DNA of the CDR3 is TGTGCCAGCAGTCCGGGACACGGAAATCAGCCCCAGCATTTT.

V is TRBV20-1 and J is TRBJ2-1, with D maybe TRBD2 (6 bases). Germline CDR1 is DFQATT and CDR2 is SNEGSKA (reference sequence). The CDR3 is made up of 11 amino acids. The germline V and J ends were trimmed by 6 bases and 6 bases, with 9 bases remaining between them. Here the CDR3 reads CSARTINEQFF. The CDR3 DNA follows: TGCAGTGCACGGACTATCAATGAGCAGTTCTTC.

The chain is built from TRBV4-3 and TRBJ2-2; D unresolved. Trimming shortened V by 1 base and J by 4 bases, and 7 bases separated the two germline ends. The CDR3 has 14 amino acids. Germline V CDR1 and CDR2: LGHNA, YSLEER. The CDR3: CASSQGTATGELFF. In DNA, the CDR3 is TGCGCCAGCAGCCAAGGAACAGCCACCGGGGAGCTGTTTTTT.

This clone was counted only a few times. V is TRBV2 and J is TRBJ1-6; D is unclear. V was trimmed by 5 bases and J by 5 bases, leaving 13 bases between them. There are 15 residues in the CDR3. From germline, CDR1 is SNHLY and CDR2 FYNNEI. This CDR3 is CASSQVQANNSPLHF. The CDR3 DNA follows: TGTGCCAGCAGTCAAGTTCAGGCTAATAATTCACCCCTCCACTTT.

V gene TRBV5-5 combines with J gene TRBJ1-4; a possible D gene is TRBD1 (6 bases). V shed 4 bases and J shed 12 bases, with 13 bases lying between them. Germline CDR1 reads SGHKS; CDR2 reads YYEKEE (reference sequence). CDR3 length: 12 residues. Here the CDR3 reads CASSLPPGELFF. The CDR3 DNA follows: TGTGCCAGCAGCCTACCCCCAGGGGAACTGTTTTTT.

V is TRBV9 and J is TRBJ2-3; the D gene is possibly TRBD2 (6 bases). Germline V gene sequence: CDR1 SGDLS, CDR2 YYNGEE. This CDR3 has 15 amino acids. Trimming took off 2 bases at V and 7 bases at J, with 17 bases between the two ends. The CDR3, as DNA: TGTGCCAGCAGCGTTGGAGGGGACTCGAGGAATACGCAGTATTTT. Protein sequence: CASSVGGDSRNTQYF.

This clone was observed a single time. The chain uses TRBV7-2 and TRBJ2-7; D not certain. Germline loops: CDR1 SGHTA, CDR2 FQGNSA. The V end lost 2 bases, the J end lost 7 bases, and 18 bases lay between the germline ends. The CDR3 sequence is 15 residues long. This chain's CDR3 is CASSLYDPTQAEQYF. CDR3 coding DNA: TGTGCCAGCAGCTTATACGACCCAACTCAGGCGGAGCAGTACTTC.

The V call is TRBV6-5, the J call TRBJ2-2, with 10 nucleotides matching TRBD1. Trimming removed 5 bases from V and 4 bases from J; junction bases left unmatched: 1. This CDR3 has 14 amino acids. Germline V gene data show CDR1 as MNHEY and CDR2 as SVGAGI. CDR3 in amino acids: CASSRDRGTGELFF. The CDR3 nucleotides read TGTGCCAGCAGTCGGGACAGGGGCACCGGGGAGCTGTTTTTT.

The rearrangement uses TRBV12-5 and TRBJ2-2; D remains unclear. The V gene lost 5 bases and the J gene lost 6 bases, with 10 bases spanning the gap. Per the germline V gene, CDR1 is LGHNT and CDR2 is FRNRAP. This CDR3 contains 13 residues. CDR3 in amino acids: CASGTPLSGELFF. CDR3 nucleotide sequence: TGTGCTAGTGGTACACCTTTATCCGGGGAGCTGTTTTTT. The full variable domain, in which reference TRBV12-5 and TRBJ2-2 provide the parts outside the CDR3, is DARVTQTPRHKVTEMGQEVTMRCQPILGHNTVFWYRQTMMQGLELLAYFRNRAPLDDSGMPKDRFSAEMPDATLATLKIQPSEPRDSAVYFCASGTPLSGELFFGEGSRLTVL.

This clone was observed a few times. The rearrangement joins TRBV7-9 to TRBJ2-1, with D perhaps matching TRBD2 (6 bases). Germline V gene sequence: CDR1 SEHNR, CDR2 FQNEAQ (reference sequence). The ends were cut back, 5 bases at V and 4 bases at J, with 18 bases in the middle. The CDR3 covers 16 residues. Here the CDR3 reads CASSPRRLANYNEQFF. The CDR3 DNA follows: TGTGCCAGCAGCCCCCGTAGGCTAGCGAATTACAATGAGCAGTTCTTC.

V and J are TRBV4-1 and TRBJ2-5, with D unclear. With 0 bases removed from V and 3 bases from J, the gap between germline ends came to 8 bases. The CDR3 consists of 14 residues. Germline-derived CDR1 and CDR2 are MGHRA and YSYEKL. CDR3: CASSQDGWEETQYF. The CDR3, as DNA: TGCGCCAGCAGCCAAGACGGGTGGGAAGAGACCCAGTACTTC.

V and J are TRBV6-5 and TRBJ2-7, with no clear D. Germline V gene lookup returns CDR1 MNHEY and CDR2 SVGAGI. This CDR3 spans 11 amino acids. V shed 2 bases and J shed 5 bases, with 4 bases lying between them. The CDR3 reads CASSYEDEQYF. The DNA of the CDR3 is TGTGCCAGCAGTTACGAGGACGAGCAGTACTTC.

CDR3 residues: CASRGTGAGETQYF. The DNA for the CDR3 is TGTGCCAGTAGGGGAACAGGGGCCGGGGAGACCCAGTACTTC. The chain uses TRBV19 and TRBJ2-5, with 7 bases identical to TRBD1. After removal of 6 bases from V and 5 bases from J, the junction contained 9 bases not matched to a gene. CDR1 LNHDA and CDR2 SQIVND come from the germline V gene (reference sequence). CDR3 length: 14 amino acids. The full variable domain, its missing parts supplied by reference TRBV19 and TRBJ2-5, is DGGITQSPKYLFRKEGQNVTLSCEQNLNHDAMYWYRQDPGQGLRLIYYSQIVNDFQKGDIAEGYSVSREKKESFPLTVTSAQKNPTAFYLCASRGTGAGETQYFGPGTRLLVL.

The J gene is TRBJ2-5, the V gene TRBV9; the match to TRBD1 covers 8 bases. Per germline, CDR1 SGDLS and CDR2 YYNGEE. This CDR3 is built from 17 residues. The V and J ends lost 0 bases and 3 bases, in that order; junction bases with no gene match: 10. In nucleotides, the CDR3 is TGTGCCAGCAGCGTAGCTGCCGGGACAGGTGTCGAAGAGACCCAGTACTTC. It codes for CASSVAAGTGVEETQYF.

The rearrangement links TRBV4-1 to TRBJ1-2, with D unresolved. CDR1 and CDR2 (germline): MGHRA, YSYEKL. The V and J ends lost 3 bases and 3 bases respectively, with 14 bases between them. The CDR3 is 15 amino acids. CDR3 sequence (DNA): TGCGCCAGCAGCCACGGCGACACTCTCGACTATGGCTACACCTTC. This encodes CASSHGDTLDYGYTF.

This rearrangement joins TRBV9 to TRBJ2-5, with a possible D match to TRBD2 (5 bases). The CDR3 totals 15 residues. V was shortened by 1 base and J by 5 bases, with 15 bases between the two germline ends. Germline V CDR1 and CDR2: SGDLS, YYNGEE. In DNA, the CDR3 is TGTGCCAGCAGCGTAAGGGCTAGCTCGGGCGAGACCCAGTACTTC. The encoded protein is CASSVRASSGETQYF.

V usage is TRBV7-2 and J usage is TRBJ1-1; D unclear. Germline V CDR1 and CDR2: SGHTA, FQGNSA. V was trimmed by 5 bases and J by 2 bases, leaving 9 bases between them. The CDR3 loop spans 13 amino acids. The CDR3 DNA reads TGTGCCAGCAGCGGACTGTTTAACACTGAAGCTTTCTTT. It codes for CASSGLFNTEAFF.

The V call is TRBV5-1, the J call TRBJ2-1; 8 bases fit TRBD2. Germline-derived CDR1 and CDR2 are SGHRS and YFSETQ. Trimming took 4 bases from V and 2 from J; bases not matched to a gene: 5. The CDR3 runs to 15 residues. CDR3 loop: CASSPTSGTYNEQFF. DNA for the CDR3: TGCGCCAGCAGCCCTACTAGCGGTACCTACAATGAGCAGTTCTTC.

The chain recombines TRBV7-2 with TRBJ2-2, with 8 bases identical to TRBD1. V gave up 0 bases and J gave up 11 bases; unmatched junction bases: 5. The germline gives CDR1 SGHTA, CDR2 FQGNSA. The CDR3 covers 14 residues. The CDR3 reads CASSLASTGAELFF. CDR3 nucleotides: TGTGCCAGCAGCTTAGCATCGACAGGGGCTGAGCTGTTTTTT.